This passage covers 10 T cell receptor beta chains from one sample sequenced in a study of CD8+ T cells in alopecia areata. Reverse transcription of extracted RNA yielded cDNA, which provided the sequencing template. Some clones are missing from TCRdb's copy, which holds only in-frame ones; the method was immunoSEQ multiplex PCR. This repertoire shows 110,000 to 150,000 clones, around two thirds found once; its top ten account for 30% to 45%. The specimen was CD8+ T cells sorted from blood. These receptors all stem from a human donor in good health.

This clone ranks as medium-sized (0.01 to 0.1%). The V call is TRBV5-5, the J call TRBJ1-1; 8 nucleotides match TRBD1. Per the germline V gene, CDR1 is SGHKS and CDR2 is YYEKEE (reference sequence). V gave up 4 bases and J gave up 4 bases; unmatched junction bases: 6. The CDR3 contains 14 residues. The CDR3 loop reads CASSENRGTTEAFF. DNA for the CDR3: TGTGCCAGCAGCGAAAACAGGGGGACCACTGAAGCTTTCTTT.

The rearrangement uses TRBV5-1 and TRBJ1-5; 8 bases fit TRBD1. After removal of 0 bases from V and 7 bases from J, the junction contained 3 bases not matched to a gene. The germline CDR1 and CDR2 sequences are SGHRS and YFSETQ. This CDR3 has 14 residues. The CDR3 is CASSLAGGEQPQHF. The CDR3, as DNA: TGCGCCAGCAGCTTGGCAGGGGGCGAACAGCCCCAGCATTTT.

The chain combines TRBV5-1 with TRBJ2-1; D is undetermined. This CDR3 spans 13 amino acids. V was shortened by 1 base and J by 7 bases, with 9 bases between the two germline ends. Per germline, CDR1 SGHRS and CDR2 YFSETQ. Written as DNA, the CDR3 is TGCGCCAGCAGCTTGCTGCTTTCGAATGAGCAGTTCTTC. Its translation: CASSLLLSNEQFF.

This rearrangement joins TRBV5-4 to TRBJ2-2; the D is unclear. Looked up from germline, CDR1 is SGHNT and CDR2 is YYREEE (reference sequence). Trimming removed 2 bases from V and 4 bases from J, with 12 bases in between. This CDR3 is 15 amino acids long. CDR3 region: CASSFSHLGTGELFF. The CDR3 nucleotides read TGTGCCAGCAGCTTTAGTCACCTGGGCACCGGGGAGCTGTTTTTT.

This chain links TRBV4-1 with TRBJ2-1; tentatively, D is TRBD1 (5 bases). This CDR3 comprises 14 residues. Germline lookup yields CDR1 MGHRA and CDR2 YSYEKL. V was pared by 0 bases and J by 4 bases, with 7 bases between. CDR3 sequence: CASSQDDSYNEQFF. CDR3 coding DNA: TGCGCCAGCAGCCAAGATGACAGTTACAATGAGCAGTTCTTC.

This chain connects TRBV6-1 to TRBJ2-3; TRBD1 matches at 7 bases. Germline CDR1 is MNHNS and CDR2 is SASEGT. V was pared by 6 bases and J by 2 bases, with 17 bases of the junction left unmatched. The CDR3 length is 18 residues. The CDR3 is CASSELSLPGQTTDTQYF. Here the CDR3 DNA reads TGTGCCAGCAGCGAACTGAGCCTCCCGGGACAGACCACAGATACGCAGTATTTT.

The genes are TRBV27 and TRBJ2-7, with D possibly TRBD2 on 7 matching bases. The CDR3 has 12 amino acids. Germline lookup yields CDR1 MNHEY and CDR2 SMNVEV (reference sequence). Deletions cut 8 bases from V and 5 bases from J, with 13 bases between. The CDR3 DNA sequence: TGTGCCAGCTCGGGGGGCCTCCACGAGCAGTACTTC. Encoded protein: CASSGGLHEQYF.

The V call is TRBV29-1, the J call TRBJ1-2; D gene uncertain. This CDR3 has 13 amino acids. CDR1 is SQVTM, CDR2 ANQGSEA, per germline. Trimming stripped 3 bases from V and 5 bases from J, with 13 bases between. The CDR3 DNA is TGCAGCGTTGAGCAGGCGAACGGGTATGGCTACACCTTC. The encoded protein is CSVEQANGYGYTF.

The V and J genes are TRBV11-2 and TRBJ2-5, with D unresolved. This CDR3 is 15 amino acids long. The germline CDR1 and CDR2 sequences are SGHAT and FQNNGV. Trimming left V 0 bases short and J 4 bases short, with 12 bases between. The CDR3: CASSLDFGSAETQYF. The DNA for the CDR3 is TGTGCCAGCAGCTTAGACTTTGGGTCGGCAGAGACCCAGTACTTC.

The J gene is TRBJ2-5, the V gene TRBV2, with D tentatively TRBD2 (5 bases). Trimming took off 6 bases at V and 1 base at J, with 15 bases between the two ends. This CDR3 is built from 15 residues. In germline, CDR1 is SNHLY, CDR2 FYNNEI. The DNA for the CDR3 is TGTGCCAGCAGCAATAGTCCCGGGGTCCAAGAGACCCAGTACTTC. Residues: CASSNSPGVQETQYF.